The 13 T cell receptor beta chains below come from one sample, sequenced in a study of shared T cell receptors in the human thymus. Clones were read by immunoSEQ multiplex PCR, and TCRdb kept only the in-frame ones, dropping some. The profile shows roughly 500,000 clones, 75% to 85% of them singletons. The same sample was also used in a study of human thymus T cells.

Sequencing was carried out using thymocytes. The receptor source for this set is a boy less than two years old with a congenital heart defect.

This chain uses TRBV5-4 with TRBJ2-1; 7 bases align to TRBD2. The CDR3 loop spans 16 amino acids. Germline CDR1 and CDR2: SGHNT and YYREEE (reference sequence). Trimming cost V 1 base and J 5 bases; bases outside gene matches: 9. The CDR3 sequence is CASSLILASENNEQFF. The DNA of the CDR3 is TGTGCCAGCAGCTTGATACTAGCGTCAGAAAACAATGAGCAGTTCTTC.

The V gene is TRBV28, the J gene TRBJ2-7, with 8 positions matching TRBD2. In germline, CDR1 is MDHEN, CDR2 SYDVKM. The V and J ends lost 3 bases and 6 bases, in that order; junction bases with no gene match: 4. The CDR3 length is 13 residues. The CDR3: CASSFRTSSEQYF. The DNA of the CDR3 is TGTGCCAGCAGTTTCAGGACTAGCAGCGAGCAGTACTTC.

This chain links TRBV11-2 with TRBJ2-3, with 7 bases that match TRBD1. Germline CDR1 SGHAT, CDR2 FQNNGV. There are 12 residues in the CDR3. Trimming cost V 6 bases and J 5 bases; bases outside gene matches: 2. CDR3 DNA: TGTGCCAGCAGTCCAGGGGGAGATACGCAGTATTTT. Amino acids: CASSPGGDTQYF. The entire variable domain, with the rest obtained from reference TRBV11-2 and TRBJ2-3, is as follows: EAGVAQSPRYKIIEKRQSVAFWCNPISGHATLYWYQQILGQGPKLLIQFQNNGVVDDSQLPKDRFSAERLKGVDSTLKIQPAKLEDSAVYLCASSPGGDTQYFGPGTRLTVL.

The chain has TRBV18 and TRBJ2-7, with 8 positions matching TRBD2. The CDR3 totals 16 residues. Trimming at V came to 3 bases and at J to 3 bases, leaving 10 bases not matched to a gene. CDR1 KGHSH and CDR2 LQKENI come from the germline V gene. The CDR3 reads CASSPHVTSDNYEQYF. The DNA for the CDR3 is TGTGCCAGCTCACCCCACGTGACTAGCGACAACTACGAGCAGTACTTC.

The rearrangement links TRBV11-3 to TRBJ2-1; TRBD2 matches 8 bases. Germline V gene sequence: CDR1 SGHNT, CDR2 YENEEA. J was trimmed by 8 bases and V by 0 bases; bases with no gene match: 9. The CDR3 contains 16 residues. The CDR3, as DNA: TGTGCCAGCAGCTTAGAGGGATCCAGGCGGGAGGATGAGCAGTTCTTC. The encoded protein is CASSLEGSRREDEQFF.

The genes are TRBV13 and TRBJ1-4, with D hard to call. CDR1 PRHDT and CDR2 FYEKMQ come from the germline V gene (reference sequence). CDR3 length: 12 amino acids. V lost 4 bases, J lost 5 bases, and 5 bases lay in between. CDR3 bases: TGTGCCAGCAGCTCGGGGAATGAAAAACTGTTTTTT. Translating it yields CASSSGNEKLFF.

This clone was counted once. The chain carries TRBV11-1 and TRBJ2-4; 7 bases map to TRBD1. This CDR3 spans 16 amino acids. V lost 6 bases to trimming and J lost 2 bases; unmatched junction nucleotides: 10. Looked up from germline, CDR1 is SGHAT and CDR2 is FQDESV (reference sequence). In nucleotides, the CDR3 is TGTGCCAGCAGTCCCCGACAGGGAAGCCCCAAAAACATTCAGTACTTC. As protein: CASSPRQGSPKNIQYF.

The chain recombines TRBV2 with TRBJ2-7, with 12 bases lining up with TRBD2. Trimming at V came to 4 bases and at J to 5 bases, leaving 3 bases not matched to a gene. The CDR3 totals 14 residues. CDR1 and CDR2 (germline): SNHLY, FYNNEI. The CDR3 coding sequence is TGTGCCAGCAGTGCTAGCGGGAGGGCCGACGAGCAGTACTTC. Its protein is CASSASGRADEQYF.

The chain is built from TRBV30 and TRBJ1-4; TRBD1 agrees at 9 bases. The V segment lost 0 bases and the J segment 6 bases; nucleotides outside the gene matches: 2. The CDR3 runs to 14 residues. Germline lookup yields CDR1 GTSNPN and CDR2 SVGIG (reference sequence). CDR3 sequence reads: CAWSVRDRDEKLFF. The CDR3, as DNA: TGTGCCTGGAGTGTACGGGACAGGGATGAAAAACTGTTTTTT.

V usage is TRBV27 and J usage is TRBJ2-3, with 9 nucleotides matching TRBD2. Trimming at V came to 3 bases and at J to 1 base, leaving 14 bases not matched to a gene. The CDR3 totals 19 residues. Germline V lookup: CDR1 MNHEY, CDR2 SMNVEV (reference sequence). The CDR3 reads CASSFGPPGLAVGTDTQYF. The CDR3 DNA follows: TGTGCCAGCAGTTTCGGTCCCCCGGGACTAGCTGTCGGCACAGATACGCAGTATTTT.

The chain joins TRBV27 to TRBJ2-5, with TRBD2 matching 7 bases. The germline gives CDR1 MNHEY, CDR2 SMNVEV (reference sequence). The CDR3 contains 14 residues. V dropped 6 bases and J dropped 1; count of bases not matched to a gene: 5. Written as DNA, the CDR3 is TGTGCCAGCAGATCCCTAGCGGTCCAAGAGACCCAGTACTTC. Its protein is CASRSLAVQETQYF.

This chain links TRBV4-1 with TRBJ2-1; no firm D call. Trimming cost V 4 bases and J 9 bases, with 13 bases left between them. Germline V gives CDR1 MGHRA, CDR2 YSYEKL. This CDR3 spans 13 amino acids. The CDR3 nucleotides read TGCGCCAGCAGCCCCCTCGGGTCGCCTGAGCAGTTCTTC. It translates to CASSPLGSPEQFF.

The rearrangement uses TRBV7-2 and TRBJ2-7; TRBD2 agrees at 12 bases. Germline trimming cut 2 bases from V and 5 bases from J; bases unmatched to any gene: 13. The CDR3 runs to 18 residues. From germline, CDR1 is SGHTA and CDR2 FQGNSA. CDR3 coding DNA: TGTGCCAGCAGCTTAACGCCTAGCGGGAGGGCTTTGCGGGACGAGCAGTACTTC. Its translation: CASSLTPSGRALRDEQYF.